One sample yielded the 18 T cell receptor beta chains listed below, sequenced in a study of graft-versus-host responses after intestinal transplantation. Clones were sequenced by immunoSEQ multiplex PCR, and TCRdb holds only the in-frame ones, with some missing. The data hold some 77,000 clones, with around 92% observed a single time. The sample in question was PBMCs, obtained 98 days after intestinal transplantation. These receptors all stem from a human patient who received an intestinal transplant, so some T cells may come from the graft donor.

This rearrangement joins TRBV15 to TRBJ2-5; 12 bases align to TRBD1. The J call is in doubt because the DNA end fits TRBJ2-7 better. CDR3 size: 14 residues. Germline CDR1 reads LNHNV; CDR2 reads YYDKDF (reference sequence). DNA of the CDR3: TGTGCCACCAGCAGCCGGGACAGGGGGCCCGAGCAGTACTTC. It yields the protein CATSSRDRGPEQYF.

The rearrangement uses TRBV6-1 and TRBJ1-1; no clear D gene. Germline CDR1 is MNHNS and CDR2 is SASEGT. Deletions cut 5 bases from V and 0 bases from J, with 4 bases between. This CDR3 has 12 residues. The DNA for the CDR3 is TGTGCCAGCAGTTATATGAACACTGAAGCTTTCTTT. Its translation: CASSYMNTEAFF.

The rearrangement uses TRBV9 and TRBJ2-2; 10 bases line up with TRBD2. The CDR3 is 17 residues long. The V gene's germline CDR1 is SGDLS and CDR2 YYNGEE. After removal of 4 bases from V and 2 bases from J, the junction contained 8 bases not matched to a gene. The CDR3 DNA reads TGTGCCAGCAGCCCACGGCTAGCGGGGGCTAACACCGGGGAGCTGTTTTTT. Amino acid sequence: CASSPRLAGANTGELFF.

In this sample, this clone turned up once. The DNA for the CDR3 is TGTGCCATCAGTGACGGAGCGGGAGGACAGGGAGAGACCCAGTACTTC. This translates into CAISDGAGGQGETQYF. The chain recombines TRBV10-3 with TRBJ2-5; D perhaps matches TRBD2 (9 bases). There are 16 residues in the CDR3. Germline V gene data show CDR1 as ENHRY and CDR2 as SYGVKD. Trimming cost V 3 bases and J 4 bases, with 18 bases left between them.

The V and J genes are TRBV15 and TRBJ1-1, with a possible D match to TRBD1 (6 bases). The CDR3 is made up of 14 amino acids. Germline V gene data show CDR1 as LNHNV and CDR2 as YYDKDF (reference sequence). Trimming shortened V by 0 bases and J by 7 bases, and 12 bases separated the two germline ends. The CDR3 reads CATSREAGEVEAFF. The CDR3 coding sequence is TGTGCCACCAGCAGAGAGGCAGGGGAGGTTGAAGCTTTCTTT.

The CDR3 sequence is CASSQGLRGEQFF. CDR3 bases: TGCGCCAGCAGCCAAGGGCTTAGAGGTGAGCAGTTCTTC. The chain recombines TRBV4-3 with TRBJ2-1; D unresolved. The germline CDR1 and CDR2 sequences are LGHNA and YSLEER. The CDR3 runs 13 residues. Between the trimmed V and J ends, which lost 1 base and 9 bases, there was a span of 10 bases.

The chain is built from TRBV6-5 and TRBJ1-6, with 9 bases identical to TRBD1. The germline CDR1 and CDR2 sequences are MNHEY and SVGAGI. V shed 6 bases and J 6 bases; nucleotides not matched to a gene: 6. This CDR3 region has 15 residues. This chain's CDR3 is CASRDRGTVNSPLHF. The CDR3 region has the DNA TGTGCCAGCAGGGACAGGGGAACGGTTAATTCACCCCTCCACTTT.

J is TRBJ1-5 and V is TRBV19, with a weak D call TRBD1 (6 bases). CDR1 is LNHDA, CDR2 SQIVND, per germline (reference sequence). The CDR3 consists of 13 residues. The V gene lost 3 bases and the J gene lost 16 bases, with 19 bases spanning the gap. The CDR3 loop reads CASSMHPTGPGHF. The CDR3 coding sequence is TGTGCCAGTAGTATGCACCCTACAGGGCCCGGACATTTT.

The rearrangement links TRBV6-1 to TRBJ2-7, with D possibly being TRBD1 or TRBD2 (6 bases each). V lost 11 bases and J lost 7, with 27 bases in between. This CDR3 comprises 15 residues. Germline assignment: CDR1 MNHNS and CDR2 SASEGT. The CDR3 region has the DNA TGTGCCGCTTTTACAACCGGGGGCGAGATTCGGGAGCAGTACTTC. It translates to CAAFTTGGEIREQYF.

The rearrangement joins TRBV11-2 to TRBJ2-7; D remains unclear. V gave up 1 base and J gave up 2 bases, with 6 bases separating them. CDR3 length: 13 amino acids. Germline CDR1 reads SGHAT; CDR2 reads FQNNGV. CDR3 residues: CASSLAGTYEQYF. The CDR3 DNA is TGTGCCAGCAGCTTAGCGGGCACCTACGAGCAGTACTTC. The full variable domain, completed using reference TRBV11-2 and TRBJ2-7, is EAGVAQSPRYKIIEKRQSVAFWCNPISGHATLYWYQQILGQGPKLLIQFQNNGVVDDSQLPKDRFSAERLKGVDSTLKIQPAKLEDSAVYLCASSLAGTYEQYFGPGTRLTVT.

This clone turned up a few times. The V gene is TRBV5-1, the J gene TRBJ1-6; tentative D call: TRBD1 (5 bases). The germline CDR1 and CDR2 sequences are SGHRS and YFSETQ. Deletions cut 1 base from V and 10 bases from J, with 9 bases between. CDR3 size: 13 residues. CDR3 sequence reads: CASSLTGDSPLHF. CDR3 nucleotides: TGCGCCAGCAGCTTGACAGGAGACTCACCCCTCCACTTT.

The chain employs TRBV5-5 and TRBJ1-5; no clear D. The V gene lost 0 bases and the J gene lost 6 bases, with 19 bases spanning the gap. Germline CDR1 SGHKS, CDR2 YYEKEE (reference sequence). The CDR3 has 17 residues. The CDR3 nucleotides read TGTGCCAGCAGCTTGGAGCGGGTGGCAGTTTTTGGTCAGCCCCAGCATTTT. This encodes CASSLERVAVFGQPQHF.

This clone was recorded a few times. CDR3: CASSIREWSSYNEQFF. CDR3 nucleotides: TGTGCCAGTAGTATTAGGGAATGGAGCTCCTACAATGAGCAGTTCTTC. The chain joins TRBV19 to TRBJ2-1; D uncertain. Trimming took 3 bases from V and 0 from J, leaving 12 bases between them. The CDR3 runs 16 residues. Per germline, CDR1 LNHDA and CDR2 SQIVND (reference sequence).

This clone was recorded once. The chain employs TRBV10-1 and TRBJ2-5, with TRBD1 matching 9 bases. The CDR3 runs 15 residues. The V segment lost 0 bases and the J segment 4 bases; nucleotides outside the gene matches: 3. Germline assignment: CDR1 WNHNN and CDR2 SYGVQD (reference sequence). Written as DNA, the CDR3 is TGCGCCAGCAGTGAGTCGAAGGACAGGGGAGAGACCCAGTACTTC. Protein: CASSESKDRGETQYF.

The V call is TRBV6-1, the J call TRBJ2-7, with 8 bases fitting TRBD2. Per germline, CDR1 MNHNS and CDR2 SASEGT. The ends lost 7 bases at V and 0 bases at J; junction bases unmatched: 8. The CDR3 sequence is 15 residues long. CDR3 coding DNA: TGTGCCAGCAAGGCGGGGGGCGGGAGCTCCTACGAGCAGTACTTC. It is translated as CASKAGGGSSYEQYF.

This clone was seen just once. The rearrangement links TRBV28 to TRBJ2-5, with TRBD1 matching over 8 bases. The CDR3 is 16 amino acids. Trimming at V came to 5 bases and at J to 4 bases, leaving 12 bases not matched to a gene. Germline CDR1 reads MDHEN; CDR2 reads SYDVKM. The chain's CDR3 is CASSTIVQGVGETQYF. The DNA of the CDR3 is TGTGCCAGCAGTACCATCGTACAGGGGGTCGGAGAGACCCAGTACTTC.

J is TRBJ2-3 and V is TRBV4-2; 10 positions agree with TRBD2. The CDR3 runs to 18 residues. V trimming: 0 bases; J trimming: 2 bases; junction bases outside the gene matches: 8. Germline CDR1 reads LGHNA; CDR2 reads YNFKEQ. CDR3 residues: CASSQETSGAAITDTQYF. For the CDR3, the DNA is TGTGCCAGCAGCCAAGAAACTAGCGGGGCCGCTATCACAGATACGCAGTATTTT.

V is TRBV6-5 and J is TRBJ2-7, with 9 bases fitting TRBD2. This CDR3 is built from 14 residues. Trimming at V came to 5 bases and at J to 7 bases, leaving 9 bases not matched to a gene. Germline lookup yields CDR1 MNHEY and CDR2 SVGAGI. Here the CDR3 DNA reads TGTGCCAGCAGTGAGGCGGGAGGGCCGGGTGAGCAGTACTTC. Amino acids: CASSEAGGPGEQYF.